The 30 T cell receptor beta chains in this list originate from one sample, sequenced in a study of CD8 T cells in ankylosing spondylitis. Findings of the study overall: Made up of 7 to 9 highly homologous variants, a TCR beta motif appeared characteristic of ankylosing spondylitis blood.

TCRdb re-derived calls from the 5' RACE reads in MiXCR, one entry per CDR3 protein. The repertoire holds 450,000 to 550,000 distinct CDR3 sequences, with 5.3% as singletons. No antigen is known for these receptors. The specimen was blood, either unsorted or a sorted T cell fraction (not recorded which). The origin of the receptors is a male donor with ankylosing spondylitis.

This clonotype was counted many times. The chain carries TRBV4-3 and TRBJ1-2; TRBD1 might be the D (5 bases). The germline CDR1 and CDR2 sequences are LGHNA and YSLEER. V was trimmed by 0 bases and J by 8 bases, leaving 16 bases between them. The CDR3 covers 15 residues. The CDR3 region is CASSQEWSTGGGYTF. The CDR3 DNA reads TGCGCCAGCAGCCAAGAATGGTCTACAGGTGGGGGCTACACCTTC.

This clonotype was counted between two and nine times. The J gene is TRBJ2-1, the V gene TRBV28; D ambiguous. The V gene's germline CDR1 is MDHEN and CDR2 SYDVKM. The CDR3 spans 12 residues. V was clipped by 2 bases and J by 8 bases, with 7 bases between them. The CDR3 DNA sequence: TGTGCCAGCAGTTTAACACAGCATGAGCAGTTCTTC. This encodes CASSLTQHEQFF.

This clonotype was recorded at least ten times. The chain uses TRBV20-1 and TRBJ1-1, with D possibly TRBD1 on 5 matching bases. CDR1 and CDR2 (germline): DFQATT, SNEGSKA (reference sequence). Trimming removed 6 bases from V and 6 bases from J, with 17 bases in between. This CDR3 has 13 amino acids. Here the CDR3 DNA reads TGCAGTGCCCCCTTGAGGGGCAGGGCTGAAGCTTTCTTT. It encodes CSAPLRGRAEAFF.

This clonotype was seen ten or more times. J is TRBJ2-2 and V is TRBV12-3 or TRBV12-4, with a tentative D call TRBD1 (6 bases). The V and J ends lost 6 bases and 3 bases respectively, with 14 bases between them. There are 15 residues in the CDR3. CDR3 loop: CASRVTRGYTGELFF. The DNA of the CDR3 is TGTGCCAGCAGGGTAACCAGGGGTTACACCGGGGAGCTGTTTTTT.

In its sample, this clonotype was seen many times. V gene TRBV20-1 combines with J gene TRBJ2-1; a possible D gene is TRBD1 (6 bases). This CDR3 region has 14 residues. The V end lost 3 bases, the J end lost 2 bases, and 11 bases lay between the germline ends. The germline gives CDR1 DFQATT, CDR2 SNEGSKA (reference sequence). CDR3 amino acids: CSASVGAPYNEQFF. CDR3 DNA sequence: TGCAGTGCTAGTGTGGGGGCCCCCTACAATGAGCAGTTCTTC.

This clonotype was counted at least ten times. The genes are TRBV29-1 and TRBJ2-1; possible D gene TRBD2, 5 bases. The CDR3 spans 14 residues. Germline V CDR1 and CDR2: SQVTM, ANQGSEA. V dropped 3 bases and J dropped 2 bases, with 11 bases sitting between them. This CDR3 reads CSVDYGGPYNEQFF. DNA for the CDR3: TGCAGCGTTGATTACGGAGGTCCCTACAATGAGCAGTTCTTC.

This clonotype has ten or more counts. This chain links TRBV27 with TRBJ2-1; tentative D call: TRBD2 (6 bases). CDR3 length: 15 amino acids. Germline V gene lookup returns CDR1 MNHEY and CDR2 SMNVEV (reference sequence). The V end was cut by 5 bases, the J end by 2 bases, with 13 bases between. CDR3 in amino acids: CASSRAGGPYNEQFF. The CDR3 nucleotides read TGTGCCAGCAGTAGAGCGGGCGGCCCCTACAATGAGCAGTTCTTC.

The rearrangement links TRBV12-3 or TRBV12-4 to TRBJ2-6; 9 bases map to TRBD1. CDR3 size: 16 residues. The V segment lost 8 bases and the J segment 1 base; nucleotides outside the gene matches: 6. CDR3 nucleotide sequence: TGTGCCAGCGTGGGACAGGGAAGGTCTGGGGCCAACGTCCTGACTTTC. Its protein product is CASVGQGRSGANVLTF.

This clonotype was counted many times. The rearrangement joins TRBV6-5 to TRBJ2-1; perhaps TRBD2 as D (6 bases). Trimming stripped 1 base from V and 5 bases from J, with 12 bases between. CDR1 is MNHEY, CDR2 SVGAGI, per germline. CDR3 size: 15 residues. For the CDR3, the DNA is TGTGCCAGCAGTTACTGGTCTAGCGCCAACAATGAGCAGTTCTTC. It yields the protein CASSYWSSANNEQFF.

This clonotype was detected ten times or more. V and J are TRBV6-5 and TRBJ1-4, with 8 nucleotides matching TRBD1. The length of the CDR3 is 14 residues. The germline CDR1 and CDR2 sequences are MNHEY and SVGAGI. V lost 2 bases and J lost 8; bases outside the gene matches: 4. CDR3 sequence (DNA): TGTGCCAGCAGTTACGGGACAGGAGGGGAAAAACTGTTTTTT. Translating it yields CASSYGTGGEKLFF.

This clonotype has ten or more counts. The V gene is TRBV5-6, the J gene TRBJ2-1; the match to TRBD2 covers 14 bases. The germline V gene encodes CDR1 SGHDT and CDR2 YYEEEE. The CDR3 has 19 amino acids. V shed 4 bases, J shed 0 bases, and the junction held 9 bases outside the gene matches. The CDR3 sequence: CASSPSGLAGVPSYNEQFF. The CDR3 DNA reads TGTGCCAGCAGCCCCTCGGGACTAGCGGGAGTTCCCTCCTACAATGAGCAGTTCTTC.

This clonotype was found a few times. The chain is built from TRBV6-5 and TRBJ2-3; D ambiguous. This CDR3 region has 17 residues. The germline V and J ends were trimmed by 2 bases and 2 bases, with 17 bases remaining between them. Germline V gene sequence: CDR1 MNHEY, CDR2 SVGAGI. The CDR3 loop is CASSYTVTDSFTDTQYF. CDR3 in DNA: TGTGCCAGCAGTTACACCGTGACCGATTCCTTCACAGATACGCAGTATTTT.

This clonotype showed up many times. The chain links TRBV5-1 to TRBJ1-1; possible D gene TRBD1, 6 bases. The CDR3 runs 13 residues. Trimming stripped 4 bases from V and 1 base from J, with 8 bases between. CDR1 and CDR2 from the germline V gene are SGHRS and YFSETQ. The CDR3 region has the DNA TGCGCCAGCAGCACGGGACAGAACACTGAAGCTTTCTTT. It translates to CASSTGQNTEAFF.

At least ten counts were recorded for this clonotype. The rearrangement links TRBV4-2 to TRBJ2-7, with 8 nucleotides matching TRBD2. Germline V gene data show CDR1 as LGHNA and CDR2 as YNFKEQ. With V trimmed by 0 bases and J by 0 bases, 10 bases remained unmatched. The CDR3 extends over 18 amino acids. CDR3 in amino acids: CASSQDISRTSFSYEQYF. The DNA of the CDR3 is TGTGCCAGCAGCCAAGATATTTCCAGGACTAGCTTCTCCTACGAGCAGTACTTC.

The table lists this clonotype with many counts. The gene calls are TRBV27 and TRBJ2-7; D may correspond to TRBD1 or TRBD2 (5 bases each). Trimming left V 2 bases short and J 2 bases short, with 16 bases between. The CDR3 is 16 amino acids. The germline V gene encodes CDR1 MNHEY and CDR2 SMNVEV (reference sequence). CDR3: CASSLSVPPGPYEQYF. CDR3 DNA sequence: TGTGCCAGCAGTTTAAGTGTACCGCCGGGACCCTACGAGCAGTACTTC.

This clonotype has a count of ten or more. The V and J genes are TRBV5-6 and TRBJ2-1; the D is unclear. There are 13 residues in the CDR3. The V gene's germline CDR1 is SGHDT and CDR2 YYEEEE. V was trimmed by 0 bases and J by 7 bases, leaving 8 bases between them. CDR3 sequence reads: CASSLAPPNEQFF. CDR3 nucleotides: TGTGCCAGCAGCTTGGCACCTCCAAATGAGCAGTTCTTC.

This clonotype occurred many times. This chain uses TRBV6-5 with TRBJ2-3; 8 bases are shared with TRBD1. CDR1 and CDR2 from the germline V gene are MNHEY and SVGAGI. V trimming: 4 bases; J trimming: 3 bases; junction bases outside the gene matches: 6. The CDR3 totals 15 residues. The CDR3, as DNA: TGTGCCAGCAGTTGGGACAGGTCAAAGACAGATACGCAGTATTTT. Its protein product is CASSWDRSKTDTQYF.

The table lists this clonotype with many counts. The chain links TRBV7-2 to TRBJ1-2, with TRBD1 matching over 7 bases. The CDR3 has 14 amino acids. V lost 7 bases to trimming and J lost 5 bases; unmatched junction nucleotides: 10. CDR1 and CDR2 (germline): SGHTA, FQGNSA. CDR3 sequence: CASIVQGVEYGYTF. The CDR3 region has the DNA TGTGCCAGCATCGTGCAGGGGGTAGAGTATGGCTACACCTTC.

This clonotype has ten or more counts. The chain has TRBV12-5 and TRBJ1-1; the D is unclear. V was clipped by 8 bases and J by 1 base, with 11 bases between them. The V gene's germline CDR1 is LGHNT and CDR2 FRNRAP. The CDR3 sequence is 13 residues long. The CDR3 coding sequence is TGTGCTAGTAGTGCGGTAGGGAACACTGAAGCTTTCTTT. Protein product: CASSAVGNTEAFF.

This clonotype was observed many times. J is TRBJ1-1 and V is TRBV28; 9 positions agree with TRBD1. The V gene end was trimmed by 6 bases and the J gene end by 9 bases; junction bases not matched to a gene: 8. Germline lookup yields CDR1 MDHEN and CDR2 SYDVKM. The CDR3 extends over 13 amino acids. CDR3 protein: CASSIGQGLKAFF. For the CDR3, the DNA is TGTGCCAGCAGCATCGGACAGGGGCTGAAAGCTTTCTTT.

There are many counts of this clonotype. The chain joins TRBV7-9 to TRBJ1-4; a possible D gene is TRBD1 (6 bases). Per germline, CDR1 SEHNR and CDR2 FQNEAQ (reference sequence). Trimming stripped 4 bases from V and 4 bases from J, with 13 bases between. This CDR3 spans 15 amino acids. In DNA, the CDR3 is TGTGCCAGCAGCTCAACAGGGCTCCTTAATGAAAAACTGTTTTTT. Amino acids: CASSSTGLLNEKLFF.

This clonotype was seen ten or more times. The chain uses TRBV7-2 and TRBJ2-5; D possibly corresponds to TRBD2 (5 bases). CDR3 length equals 14 residues. V was pared by 5 bases and J by 5 bases, with 15 bases between. Per the germline V gene, CDR1 is SGHTA and CDR2 is FQGNSA. In DNA form, the CDR3 reads TGTGCCAGCAGCCCACCCGGGATAAGGGAGACCCAGTACTTC. Its translation: CASSPPGIRETQYF.

V is TRBV11-2 and J is TRBJ1-2; D remains unclear. Trimming left V 5 bases short and J 8 bases short, with 12 bases between. Germline CDR1 and CDR2: SGHAT and FQNNGV. The CDR3 totals 12 residues. The CDR3 nucleotides read TGTGCCAGCAGCGAATGGGAGGTCGGCTACACCTTC. It yields the protein CASSEWEVGYTF. The variable domain in full, completed from reference TRBV11-2 and TRBJ1-2, reads EAGVAQSPRYKIIEKRQSVAFWCNPISGHATLYWYQQILGQGPKLLIQFQNNGVVDDSQLPKDRFSAERLKGVDSTLKIQPAKLEDSAVYLCASSEWEVGYTFGSGTRLTVV.

This clonotype occurred many times. This sequence joins TRBV7-9 and TRBJ2-3, with D possibly matching TRBD2 (5 bases). Trimming shortened V by 2 bases and J by 1 base, and 10 bases separated the two germline ends. Germline V CDR1 and CDR2: SEHNR, FQNEAQ (reference sequence). The CDR3 contains 15 residues. CDR3 loop: CASSLQRVGTDTQYF. The CDR3 coding sequence is TGTGCCAGCAGCTTACAGAGGGTTGGCACAGATACGCAGTATTTT.

In regard to this clonotype: With a much larger clone just one base away, this may be a read error. The V gene is TRBV10-3, the J gene TRBJ1-1; tentative D call: TRBD1 (5 bases). Germline CDR1 and CDR2: ENHRY and SYGVKD. This CDR3 has 15 amino acids. CDR3 sequence (DNA): TGTGCCAGCAGTGAGTCGGATGCCCGGGGGGCTGAAGCTTTCTTT. Protein: CASSESDARGAEAFF.

The table lists this clonotype with many counts. This rearrangement joins TRBV18 to TRBJ2-2; unclear D gene. The germline V gene has CDR1 KGHSH and CDR2 LQKENI. V lost 2 bases to trimming and J lost 2 bases, with 12 bases between them. This CDR3 has 16 residues. CDR3: CASSPISTLNTGELFF. CDR3 DNA sequence: TGTGCCAGCTCACCAATATCGACACTAAACACCGGGGAGCTGTTTTTT.

This clonotype was detected ten times or more. V usage is TRBV12-3 or TRBV12-4 and J usage is TRBJ1-1; 7 nucleotides line up with TRBD1. This CDR3 contains 14 residues. V gave up 8 bases and J gave up 3 bases; unmatched junction bases: 9. Written as DNA, the CDR3 is TGTGCCAGCTACCCAGGGGGTATTTACACTGAAGCTTTCTTT. Translation: CASYPGGIYTEAFF.

This clonotype has just a few counts. The V gene is TRBV7-2, the J gene TRBJ2-3; TRBD2 matches at 7 bases. Germline V lookup: CDR1 SGHTA, CDR2 FQGNSA. This CDR3 has 16 residues. Trimming cost V 7 bases and J 8 bases; bases outside gene matches: 18. The CDR3 spells CASTKFLAEGAGTQYF. CDR3 in DNA: TGTGCCAGCACCAAATTTCTAGCGGAAGGAGCGGGTACGCAGTATTTT.

This clonotype showed up many times. J is TRBJ1-2 and V is TRBV12-3 or TRBV12-4; TRBD1 agrees at 12 bases. The CDR3 is made up of 15 amino acids. J lost 3 bases, V lost 3 bases, and 2 bases had no gene match. In DNA, the CDR3 is TGTGCCAGCAGTTTGGGGACAGGGGGCGACTATGGCTACACCTTC. Amino acids: CASSLGTGGDYGYTF.

This clonotype was observed a few times. V and J are TRBV5-1 and TRBJ2-5, with TRBD1 matching 7 bases. CDR3 length: 15 residues. V was pared by 4 bases and J by 6 bases, with 12 bases of the junction left unmatched. Germline lookup yields CDR1 SGHRS and CDR2 YFSETQ. CDR3 sequence (DNA): TGCGCCAGCAGCCCGAACTATGACAGGGCACAGACCCAGTACTTC. It codes for CASSPNYDRAQTQYF.